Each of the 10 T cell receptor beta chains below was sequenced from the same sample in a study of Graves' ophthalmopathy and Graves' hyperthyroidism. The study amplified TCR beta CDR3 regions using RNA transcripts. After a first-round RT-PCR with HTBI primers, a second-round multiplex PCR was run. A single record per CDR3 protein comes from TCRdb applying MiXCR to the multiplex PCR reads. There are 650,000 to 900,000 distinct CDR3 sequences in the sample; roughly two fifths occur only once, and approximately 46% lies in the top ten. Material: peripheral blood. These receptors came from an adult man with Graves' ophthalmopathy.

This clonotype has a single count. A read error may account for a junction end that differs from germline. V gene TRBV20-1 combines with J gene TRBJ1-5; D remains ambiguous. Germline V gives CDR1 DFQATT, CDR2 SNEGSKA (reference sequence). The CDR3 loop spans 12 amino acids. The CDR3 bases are TGCAGTGCTATGGGTAGCAATCAGCCCCATCATTTT. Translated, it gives CSAMGSNQPHHF.

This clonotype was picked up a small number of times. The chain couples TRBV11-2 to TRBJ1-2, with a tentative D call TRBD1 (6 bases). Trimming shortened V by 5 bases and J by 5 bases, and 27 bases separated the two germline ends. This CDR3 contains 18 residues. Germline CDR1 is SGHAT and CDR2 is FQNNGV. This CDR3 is CASSQESYGGLLGYGYTF. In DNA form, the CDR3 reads TGTGCCAGCAGCCAAGAATCTTACGGGGGGCTCTTGGGTTATGGCTACACCTTC.

The CDR3 coding sequence is TGTGCCAGCAGCTTGGACGCACCTTACGAGCAGTACTTC. Encoded protein: CASSLDAPYEQYF. V and J are TRBV7-9 and TRBJ2-7; unclear D gene. V gave up 3 bases and J gave up 4 bases, with 10 bases separating them. Per germline, CDR1 SEHNR and CDR2 FQNEAQ (reference sequence). This CDR3 contains 13 residues.

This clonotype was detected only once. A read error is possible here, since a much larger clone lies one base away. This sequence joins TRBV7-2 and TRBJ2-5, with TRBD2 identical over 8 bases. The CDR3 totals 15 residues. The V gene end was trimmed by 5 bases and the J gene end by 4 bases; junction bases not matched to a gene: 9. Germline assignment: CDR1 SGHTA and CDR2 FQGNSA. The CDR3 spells CTSSLTSGAGETQYF. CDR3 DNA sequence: TGTACCAGCAGCCTTACTAGCGGAGCAGGAGAGACCCAGTACTTC.

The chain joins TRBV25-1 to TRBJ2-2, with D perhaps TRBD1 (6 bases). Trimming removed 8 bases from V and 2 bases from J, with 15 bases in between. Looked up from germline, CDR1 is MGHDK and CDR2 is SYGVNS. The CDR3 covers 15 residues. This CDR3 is CASSGGQLNTGELFF. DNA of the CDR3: TGTGCCAGCTCTGGGGGCCAGCTTAACACCGGGGAGCTGTTTTTT.

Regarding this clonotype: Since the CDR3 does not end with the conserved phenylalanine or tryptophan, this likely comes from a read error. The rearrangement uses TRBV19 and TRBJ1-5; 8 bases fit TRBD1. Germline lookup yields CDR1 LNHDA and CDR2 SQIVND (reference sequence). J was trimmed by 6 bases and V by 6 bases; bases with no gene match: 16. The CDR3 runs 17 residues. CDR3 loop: CASSIAAGGQGGQPQHL. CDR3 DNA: TGTGCCAGTAGCATCGCGGCGGGCGGACAGGGAGGTCAGCCCCAGCATCTT.

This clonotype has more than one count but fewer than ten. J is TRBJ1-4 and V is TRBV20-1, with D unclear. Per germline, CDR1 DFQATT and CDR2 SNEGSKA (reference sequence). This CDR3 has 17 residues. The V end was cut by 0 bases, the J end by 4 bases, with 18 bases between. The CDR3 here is CSARDLSRVESNEKLFF. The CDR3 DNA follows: TGCAGTGCTAGAGATCTTTCGCGTGTGGAGAGTAATGAAAAACTGTTTTTT.

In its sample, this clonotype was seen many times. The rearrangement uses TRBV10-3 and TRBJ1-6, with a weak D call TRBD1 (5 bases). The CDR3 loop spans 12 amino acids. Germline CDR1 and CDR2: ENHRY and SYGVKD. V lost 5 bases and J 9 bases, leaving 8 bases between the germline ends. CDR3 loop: CAISIQGSPLHF. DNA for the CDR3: TGTGCCATCAGTATCCAGGGTTCACCCCTCCACTTT.

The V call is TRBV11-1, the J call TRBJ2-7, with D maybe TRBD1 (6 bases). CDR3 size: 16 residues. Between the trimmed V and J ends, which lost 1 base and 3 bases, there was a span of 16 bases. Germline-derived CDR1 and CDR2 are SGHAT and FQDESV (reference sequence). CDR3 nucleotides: TGTGCCAGCAGCTTAGTGGGGGCCCAGCGCGGCTACGAGCAGTACTTC. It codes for CASSLVGAQRGYEQYF.

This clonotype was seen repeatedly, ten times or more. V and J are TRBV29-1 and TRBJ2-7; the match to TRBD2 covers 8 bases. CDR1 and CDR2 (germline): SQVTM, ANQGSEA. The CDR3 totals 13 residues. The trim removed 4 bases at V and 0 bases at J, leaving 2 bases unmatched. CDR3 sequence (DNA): TGCAGCGTTGCGGGGGGGATCTCCTACGAGCAGTACTTC. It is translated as CSVAGGISYEQYF.